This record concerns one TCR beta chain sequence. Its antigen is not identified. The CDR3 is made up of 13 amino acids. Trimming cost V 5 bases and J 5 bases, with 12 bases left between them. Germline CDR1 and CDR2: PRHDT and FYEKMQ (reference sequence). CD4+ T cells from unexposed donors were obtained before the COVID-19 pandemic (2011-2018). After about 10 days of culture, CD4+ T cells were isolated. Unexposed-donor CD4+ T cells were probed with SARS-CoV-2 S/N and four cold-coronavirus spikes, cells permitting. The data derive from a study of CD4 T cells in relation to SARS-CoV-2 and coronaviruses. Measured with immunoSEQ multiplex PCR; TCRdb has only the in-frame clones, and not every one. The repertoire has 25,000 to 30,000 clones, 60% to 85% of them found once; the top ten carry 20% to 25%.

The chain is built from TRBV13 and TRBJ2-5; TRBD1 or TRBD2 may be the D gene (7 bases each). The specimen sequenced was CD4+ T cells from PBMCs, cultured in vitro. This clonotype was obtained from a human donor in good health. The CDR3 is CASSRQGGETQYF. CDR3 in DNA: TGTGCCAGCAGCCGACAGGGAGGGGAGACCCAGTACTTC.